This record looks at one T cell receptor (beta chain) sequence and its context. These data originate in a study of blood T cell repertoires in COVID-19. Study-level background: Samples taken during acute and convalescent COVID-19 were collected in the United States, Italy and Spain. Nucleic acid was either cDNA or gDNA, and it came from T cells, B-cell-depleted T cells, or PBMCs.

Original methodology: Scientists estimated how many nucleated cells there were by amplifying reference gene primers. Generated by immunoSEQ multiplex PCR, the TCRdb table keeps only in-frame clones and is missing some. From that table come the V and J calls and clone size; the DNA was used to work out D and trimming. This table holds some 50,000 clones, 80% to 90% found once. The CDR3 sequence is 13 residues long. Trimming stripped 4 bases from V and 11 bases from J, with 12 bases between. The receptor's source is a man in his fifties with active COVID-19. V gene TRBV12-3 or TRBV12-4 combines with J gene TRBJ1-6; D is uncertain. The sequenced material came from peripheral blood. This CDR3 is CASSSTEATPLHF. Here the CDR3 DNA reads TGTGCCAGCAGTTCAACGGAAGCGACACCCCTCCACTTT.